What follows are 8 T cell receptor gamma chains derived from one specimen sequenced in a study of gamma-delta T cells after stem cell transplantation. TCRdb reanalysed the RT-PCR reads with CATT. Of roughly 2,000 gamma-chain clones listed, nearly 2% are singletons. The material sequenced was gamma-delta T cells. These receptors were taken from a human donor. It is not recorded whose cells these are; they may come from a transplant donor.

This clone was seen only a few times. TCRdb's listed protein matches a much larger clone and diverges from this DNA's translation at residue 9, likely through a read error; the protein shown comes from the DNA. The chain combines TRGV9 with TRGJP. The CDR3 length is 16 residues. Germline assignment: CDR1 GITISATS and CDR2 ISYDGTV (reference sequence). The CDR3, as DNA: TGTGCCTTGTGGGAATCGCAAGAGTCGGGCAAAAAAATCAAGGTATTT. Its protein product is CALWESQESGKKIKVF.

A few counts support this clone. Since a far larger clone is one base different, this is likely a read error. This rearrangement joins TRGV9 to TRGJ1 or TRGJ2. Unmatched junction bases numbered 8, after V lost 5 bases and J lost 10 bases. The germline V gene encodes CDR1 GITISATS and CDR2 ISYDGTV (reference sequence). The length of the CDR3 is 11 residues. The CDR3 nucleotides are TGTGCCTTGTGGGCTGCGATCAAGAAACTCTTT. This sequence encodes CALWAAIKKLF.

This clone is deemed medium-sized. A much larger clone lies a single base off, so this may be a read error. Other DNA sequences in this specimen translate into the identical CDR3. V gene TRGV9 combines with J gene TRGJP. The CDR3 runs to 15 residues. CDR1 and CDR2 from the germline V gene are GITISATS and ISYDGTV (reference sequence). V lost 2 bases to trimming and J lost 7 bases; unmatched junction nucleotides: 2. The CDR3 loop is CALWEEELGKKIKVF. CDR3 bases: TGTGCCTTGTGGGAGGAGGAGTTGGGCAAAAAAATCAAGGTATTT.

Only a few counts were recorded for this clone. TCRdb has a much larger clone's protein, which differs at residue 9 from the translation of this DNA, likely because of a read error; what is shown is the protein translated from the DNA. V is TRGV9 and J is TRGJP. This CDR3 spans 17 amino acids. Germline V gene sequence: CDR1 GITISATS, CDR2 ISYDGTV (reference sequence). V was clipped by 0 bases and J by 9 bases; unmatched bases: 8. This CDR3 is CALWEVLRGLGKKIKVF. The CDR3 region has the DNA TGTGCCTTGTGGGAGGTGTTAAGGGGGTTGGGCAAAAAAATCAAGGTATTT.

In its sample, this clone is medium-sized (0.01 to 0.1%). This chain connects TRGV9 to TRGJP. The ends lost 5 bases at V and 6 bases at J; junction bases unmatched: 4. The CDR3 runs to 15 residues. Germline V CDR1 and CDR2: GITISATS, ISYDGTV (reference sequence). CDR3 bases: TGTGCCTTGTGGGGGACAGAGTTGGGCAAAAAAATCAAGGTATTT. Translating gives CALWGTELGKKIKVF.

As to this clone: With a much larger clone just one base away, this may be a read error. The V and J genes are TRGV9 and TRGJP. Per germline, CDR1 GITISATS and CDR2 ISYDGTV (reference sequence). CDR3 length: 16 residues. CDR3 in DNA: TGTGCCTTGTGGGGGGTGCGTGAGTTGGGCAAAAAAATCAAGGTATTT. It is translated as CALWGVRELGKKIKVF.

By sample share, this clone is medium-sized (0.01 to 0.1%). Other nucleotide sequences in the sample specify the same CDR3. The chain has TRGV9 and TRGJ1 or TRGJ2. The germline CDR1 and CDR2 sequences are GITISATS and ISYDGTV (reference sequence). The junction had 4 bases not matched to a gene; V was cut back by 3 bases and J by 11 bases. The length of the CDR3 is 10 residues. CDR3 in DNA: TGTGCCTTGTGGGAGAGGCAGAAACTCTTT. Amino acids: CALWERQKLF.

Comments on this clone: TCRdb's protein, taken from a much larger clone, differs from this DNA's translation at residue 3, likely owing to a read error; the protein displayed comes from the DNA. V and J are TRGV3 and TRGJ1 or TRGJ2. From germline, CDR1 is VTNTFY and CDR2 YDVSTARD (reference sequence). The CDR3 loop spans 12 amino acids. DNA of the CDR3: TGTGCCGCCTGGGACGTTGGTTATAAGAAACTCTTT. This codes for CAAWDVGYKKLF.